The rows below give T cell receptor beta chains drawn from one sample of a study of TIL therapy for anti-PD-1-resistant metastatic lung cancer. The data were produced by immunoSEQ multiplex PCR, yet TCRdb's version contains in-frame clones alone and is incomplete. The sample lists about 32,000 clones; about 80% were seen once. Sequencing was performed on blood, taken at baseline. These receptors were taken from a woman aged 25-80 years with non-small cell lung cancer. Each CDR3 is given with its conserved first and last residue. A D gene is named only where the DNA matches it firmly. Clone size is not always given. Where it is, it says once, few, many or a class for expanded clones.

>.|TRBV5-1|.|TRBJ1-3
CASSSTGSSGNTIYF
TGCGCCAGCAGCAGTACAGGGTCCTCTGGAAACACCATATATTTT
>.|TRBV4-2|.|TRBJ2-1
CASSQATQGTEQFF
TGTGCCAGCAGCCAAGCGACCCAGGGGACTGAGCAGTTCTTC
>.|TRBV27|TRBD1|TRBJ2-1
CASTTGGGLAYNEQFF
TGTGCCAGCACGACAGGGGGCGGGTTAGCCTACAATGAGCAGTTCTTC
>.|TRBV18|TRBD2|TRBJ2-1
CASSQTSGGDEQFF
TGTGCCAGCTCACAGACTAGCGGGGGGGATGAGCAGTTCTTC
>.|TRBV2|.|TRBJ2-5
CASKSGQGEETQYF
TGTGCCAGCAAGTCCGGCCAGGGAGAAGAGACCCAGTACTTC
>medium-sized|TRBV9|TRBD1|TRBJ2-3
CASSSRVPGQVPDTQYF
TGTGCCAGCAGCTCCAGAGTTCCGGGACAGGTACCAGATACGCAGTATTTT
>.|TRBV27|.|TRBJ1-3
CASRGLGGNTIYF
TGTGCCAGCAGGGGCCTGGGAGGAAACACCATATATTTT
>.|TRBV5-1|.|TRBJ2-1
CASNRDTSYNEQFF
TGCGCCAGCAATAGGGACACCTCCTACAATGAGCAGTTCTTC
>.|TRBV14|.|TRBJ1-4
CASSQDSLMIRADEKLFF
TGTGCCAGCAGCCAAGATAGTTTGATGATTAGGGCGGACGAAAAACTGTTTTTT
>.|TRBV29-1|.|TRBJ2-2
CSVGGRAAGELFF
TGCAGCGTTGGAGGCAGGGCGGCCGGGGAGCTGTTTTTT
>once|TRBV5-4|.|TRBJ2-3
CASSLPLILPDTQYF
TGTGCCAGCAGCTTGCCACTAATTCTTCCAGATACGCAGTATTTT
>.|TRBV2|.|TRBJ2-6
CASSDREAGANVLTF
TGTGCCAGCAGTGACAGGGAAGCTGGGGCCAACGTCCTGACTTTC
>.|TRBV30|.|TRBJ2-5
CAWTPGGETQYF
TGTGCCTGGACCCCTGGCGGCGAGACCCAGTACTTC
>few|TRBV27|.|TRBJ1-1
CASSRTENTEAFF
TGTGCCAGCAGTCGGACGGAGAACACTGAAGCTTTCTTT
>once|TRBV29-1|.|TRBJ1-1
CSSQKGDTEAFF
TGCAGCAGCCAGAAGGGGGACACTGAAGCTTTCTTT
>.|TRBV7-8|TRBD2|TRBJ2-7
CASSHRREGYEQYF
TGTGCCAGCAGCCACCGACGGGAGGGTTACGAGCAGTACTTC
>.|TRBV12-5|TRBD2|TRBJ2-7
CASGLLAGASEQYF
TGTGCTAGTGGTTTGCTAGCGGGAGCTTCCGAGCAGTACTTC
>.|TRBV5-4|.|TRBJ2-2
CASSLTGGGLDGELFF
TGTGCCAGCAGCTTGACTGGAGGGGGTCTCGACGGGGAGCTGTTTTTT
>.|TRBV9|TRBD2|TRBJ2-5
CASSVPLAGQETQYF
TGTGCCAGCAGCGTACCCCTAGCGGGACAAGAGACCCAGTACTTC
>.|TRBV5-1|TRBD2|TRBJ2-2
CASSLVGLTSGGAGELFF
TGCGCCAGCAGCTTGGTGGGGCTGACTAGCGGAGGGGCCGGGGAGCTGTTTTTT
>once|TRBV6-1|TRBD2|TRBJ2-5
CASSRGLEPPETQYF
TGTGCCAGCAGCCGAGGACTAGAGCCCCCAGAGACCCAGTACTTC
>.|TRBV29-1|.|TRBJ1-1
CSLAGGVF
TGCAGCCTAGCGGGGGGAGTCTTT
>.|TRBV5-1|.|TRBJ2-7
CASSRGGGGPWEQYF
TGCGCCAGCAGCAGGGGAGGGGGAGGGCCGTGGGAGCAGTACTTC
>.|TRBV7-6|TRBD1|TRBJ1-4
CASSLGGGAVNEKLFF
TGTGCCAGCAGCTTAGGAGGGGGCGCGGTGAATGAAAAACTGTTTTTT
>.|TRBV5-4|TRBD1|TRBJ1-4
CASHEQGALGEKLFF
TGTGCCAGCCATGAGCAGGGGGCGCTAGGTGAAAAACTGTTTTTT
>.|TRBV6-5|.|TRBJ2-7
CASSYSNQRAAEQYF
TGTGCCAGCAGTTACTCGAACCAGCGGGCCGCCGAGCAGTACTTC
>.|TRBV19|.|TRBJ2-5
CASRRTSYQETQYF
TGTGCCAGTAGGCGTACTTCGTACCAAGAGACCCAGTACTTC
>.|TRBV25-1|.|TRBJ2-1
CASSRTVSYNEQFF
TGTGCCAGCAGCCGGACAGTTTCCTACAATGAGCAGTTCTTC
>.|TRBV2|.|TRBJ2-7
CASSEGPLSPSYEQYF
TGTGCCAGCAGTGAAGGGCCGTTGTCCCCCTCCTACGAGCAGTACTTC
>once|TRBV7-2|TRBD2|TRBJ2-3
CASSTSGRGTDTQYF
TGTGCCAGCAGCACTAGCGGAAGGGGAACAGATACGCAGTATTTT
>few|TRBV9|TRBD1|TRBJ2-7
CASSPGQAPYEQYF
TGTGCCAGCAGCCCCGGACAGGCACCCTACGAGCAGTACTTC
>.|TRBV6-6|TRBD2|TRBJ2-7
CASSPGTSGSYEQYF
TGTGCCAGCAGTCCCGGGACTAGCGGCTCCTACGAGCAGTACTTC
>.|TRBV4-1|TRBD2|TRBJ2-5
CASSQNPATSGRSGETQYF
TGCGCCAGCAGCCAGAATCCGGCGACTAGCGGGAGATCGGGGGAGACCCAGTACTTC
>.|TRBV6-6|.|TRBJ2-7
CASSYGPLEYF
TGTGCCAGCAGTTACGGGCCCTTGGAGTACTTC
>.|TRBV6-4|.|TRBJ1-1
CASSVRENTEAFF
TGTGCCAGCAGTGTCAGGGAGAACACTGAAGCTTTCTTT